This T cell receptor beta chain was profiled in a study of OX40 agonist ivuxolimab in advanced cancers. The assay was immunoSEQ multiplex PCR, and TCRdb's table has in-frame clones only and misses some. The table includes tens of thousands of clones, more than 70% detected once. Trimming took 0 bases from V and 0 from J, leaving 15 bases between them. This CDR3 spans 18 amino acids. Germline values: CDR1 SGHDN, CDR2 FVKESK. The receptor comes from an adult with an advanced solid tumor such as melanoma, head and neck, liver or kidney cancer. Material: CD4+ or CD8+ T cells sorted from blood, obtained in a trial of the OX40 agonist ivuxolimab. The chain is built from TRBV14 and TRBJ2-4, with D perhaps matching TRBD1 or TRBD2 (5 bases each). Here the CDR3 DNA reads TGTGCCAGCAGCCAAGAACTTGGGGGTCCTCCAGCCAAAAACATTCAGTACTTC. Translation: CASSQELGGPPAKNIQYF.